What follows are 19 T cell receptor beta chains derived from one specimen sequenced in a study of tumor-infiltrating lymphocytes in primary liver carcinoma. TCR beta cDNA was made from 400 to 500 ng total RNA with a constant-region primer. Three nested multiplex PCR rounds of slightly modified ARM-PCR generated TCR beta libraries. Forward primers for TRBV1-TRBV30 and a C-beta reverse primer served the first two PCR rounds, at 10 cycles each. TCRdb reanalysed the multiplex PCR reads using MiXCR and keeps one entry per CDR3 protein. Of roughly 100,000 distinct CDR3 sequences in the sample, about 67% were seen once. Co-extracted RNA and DNA came from 20-30 mg of unsorted bulk tissue. Sequenced material: liver tumor tissue from sampling region 2. As to subset: tumor region T2, inferior pole. These receptors all stem from an older woman with primary liver carcinoma and hepatitis B virus infection.

Concerning this clonotype itself: The junction departs from germline at one end; a sequencing error may be responsible. The chain combines TRBV12-3 or TRBV12-4 with TRBJ2-3, with TRBD2 matching over 7 bases. The CDR3 covers 15 residues. For the CDR3, the DNA is TGTGCCAGCAGTTTGGGGGGGTCCCGCACAGATACGCAATATTTT. As protein: CASSLGGSRTDTQYF.

V and J are TRBV4-2 and TRBJ2-1; 8 nucleotides agree with TRBD2. Trimming removed 8 bases from V and 6 bases from J; junction bases left unmatched: 12. The CDR3 length is 15 residues. In germline, CDR1 is LGHNA, CDR2 YNFKEQ. The CDR3 DNA is TGTGCCAGCGACCAAGATAGGACTAGCCGCAATGAGCAGTTCTTC. Protein product: CASDQDRTSRNEQFF.

As regards this clonotype: A read error may produce the germline difference seen at one junction end. The chain employs TRBV28 and TRBJ2-7; TRBD2 agrees at 10 bases. The germline V gene has CDR1 MDHEN and CDR2 SYDVKM. The CDR3 is 17 residues long. The CDR3 sequence: CASSFRPRTSGSYVQYF. DNA for the CDR3: TGTGCCAGCAGTTTTCGGCCCAGGACTAGCGGCTCTTACGTGCAGTACTTC.

A word on this clonotype: A junction end diverges from the germline sequence, so it may reflect a read error. V and J are TRBV12-5 and TRBJ1-5, with D possibly TRBD1 on 6 matching bases. This CDR3 is 14 amino acids long. Germline V gene lookup returns CDR1 LGHNT and CDR2 FRNRAP. The CDR3 region has the DNA TGTGCTAGTGGACGTGGGACAAGGGACCAGCCCAAGCATTTT. Its protein is CASGRGTRDQPKHF.

To note about this clonotype: A single base separates this from a much larger clone, so it may be a read error. The rearrangement links TRBV5-1 to TRBJ2-3; 7 bases line up with TRBD2. The CDR3 totals 14 residues. Germline V gene sequence: CDR1 SGHRS, CDR2 YFSETQ. In DNA form, the CDR3 reads TGCGCCAGCAGAGGGACTACTAGCACAGATATGCAGTATTTT. This encodes CASRGTTSTDMQYF.

This clonotype was counted ten times or more. The chain uses TRBV4-1 and TRBJ2-5, with TRBD2 matching over 11 bases. CDR3 size: 20 residues. Germline lookup yields CDR1 MGHRA and CDR2 YSYEKL. The V and J ends lost 4 bases and 5 bases, in that order; junction bases with no gene match: 21. The CDR3 loop reads CASSPAQYSTSGIYRETQYF. CDR3 sequence (DNA): TGCGCCAGCAGCCCAGCGCAATATTCGACTAGCGGGATCTATAGGGAGACCCAGTACTTC.

This clonotype appeared a single time. A junction boundary mismatches the germline segment, possibly from a read error. This chain uses TRBV6-6 with TRBJ1-5; TRBD1 might be the D (6 bases). Germline loops: CDR1 MNHNY, CDR2 SVGAGI (reference sequence). CDR3 length: 15 residues. DNA of the CDR3: TGTGCCAGCAGCCGTGGACTGGGGGACAATCAGGCCCAGCATTTT. It specifies CASSRGLGDNQAQHF.

Comment on this clonotype: No conserved phenylalanine or tryptophan ends this CDR3, so it is likely a read error. The DNA is omitted, as the CDR3 cannot be located on it reliably, and the CDR3 follows TCRdb's listing. The rearrangement links TRBV6-2 or TRBV6-3 to TRBJ1-4. Termini included, the CDR3 measures 15 amino acids. CDR1 is MNHEY and CDR2 is SVGEGT in the germline V gene. CDR3 amino acids: CASSKTGREAPEEFL.

This clonotype was seen a few times. A read error is possible here, since a much larger clone lies one base away. The chain employs TRBV10-3 and TRBJ2-4, with a weak D call TRBD1 (5 bases). Germline V gives CDR1 ENHRY, CDR2 SYGVKD. V lost 3 bases to trimming and J lost 3 bases, with 9 bases between them. The CDR3 has 14 residues. CDR3 residues: CAISDGAVKNIQYF. In DNA form, the CDR3 reads TGTGCCATCAGTGATGGGGCAGTCAAAAACATTCAGTACTTC.

This clonotype has more than one count but fewer than ten. A much larger clone differs from this one at a single base, so this may be a read error. The chain employs TRBV6-1 and TRBJ1-1; TRBD1 is a possible D gene (5 bases). Germline V gives CDR1 MNHNS, CDR2 SASEGT. This CDR3 contains 13 residues. V lost 5 bases and J 2 bases, leaving 9 bases between the germline ends. CDR3 amino acids: CASSWGSNTEAFF. Written as DNA, the CDR3 is TGTGCCAGCAGTTGGGGGTCCAACACTGAAGCTTTCTTT.

This clonotype was seen a handful of times. The junction shows a germline mismatch at one end, possibly a read error. The J gene is TRBJ1-2, the V gene TRBV11-2; no definite D call. The CDR3 runs to 15 residues. The germline gives CDR1 SGHAT, CDR2 FQNNGV. CDR3 bases: TGTGTCAGCAGCTTAGTCCCGACGGGGATCTATGGCTACACCTTC. It codes for CVSSLVPTGIYGYTF.

As regards this clonotype: The missing conserved phenylalanine or tryptophan at the end of this CDR3 makes a read error likely. The J gene is TRBJ2-1, the V gene TRBV12-3 or TRBV12-4, with D perhaps TRBD2 (5 bases). Trimming removed 6 bases at V and 4 bases at J, with 13 bases between. The CDR3 consists of 14 residues. CDR3 sequence reads: CASRLTREYNEQFL. In DNA form, the CDR3 reads TGTGCCAGCAGACTAACTAGAGAATACAATGAGCAGTTCCTC.

This clonotype was found a few times. It may be a read error: a sequence one base away is much more abundant. This chain's CDR3 is CVSSQDTGRDAFF. The CDR3 coding sequence is TGTGTCAGCAGCCAAGATACGGGCAGGGACGCTTTCTTT. V gene TRBV4-2 combines with J gene TRBJ1-1, with D possibly TRBD1 on 5 matching bases. In germline, CDR1 is LGHNA, CDR2 YNFKEQ. This CDR3 comprises 13 residues.

The rearrangement joins TRBV29-1 to TRBJ1-2, with D uncertain. CDR1 is SQVTM and CDR2 is ANQGSEA in the germline V gene. This CDR3 is 12 amino acids long. V lost 0 bases and J 8 bases, leaving 10 bases between the germline ends. The CDR3 spells CSVEDHGEGYTF. The CDR3 coding sequence is TGCAGCGTTGAAGATCACGGCGAAGGCTACACCTTC.

Turning to this clonotype: A read error is possible here, since a much larger clone lies one base away. The chain recombines TRBV2 with TRBJ2-3; D is ambiguous. The CDR3 is 15 amino acids. Trimming pared 4 bases from V and 0 bases from J, leaving 11 bases between. Germline values: CDR1 SNHLY, CDR2 FYNNEI. The CDR3 protein is CASSGGRASTDTQYF. CDR3 nucleotides: TGTGCCAGCAGTGGCGGCCGAGCTAGCACAGATACGCAGTATTTT. The whole variable domain, remainder taken from reference TRBV2 and TRBJ2-3, is EPEVTQTPSHQVTQMGQEVILRCVPISNHLYFYWYRQILGQKVEFLVSFYNNEISEKSEIFDDQFSVERPDGSNFTLKIRSTKLEDSAMYFCASSGGRASTDTQYFGPGTRLTVL.

On this clonotype: The junction does not match germline at one end; this may be a read error. The chain has TRBV11-3 and TRBJ2-3, with a tentative D call TRBD1 (5 bases). The germline gives CDR1 SGHNT, CDR2 YENEEA. This CDR3 spans 14 amino acids. This CDR3 is CASSLRTTTYTECF. CDR3 sequence (DNA): TGTGCCAGCAGCTTAAGGACAACCACATATACGGAGTGTTTT.

A note on this clonotype: The junction and the germline gene differ at one end; a read error may be behind it. The chain links TRBV11-3 to TRBJ2-1, with D perhaps being TRBD1 or TRBD2 (6 bases each). The CDR3 has 13 amino acids. Germline loops: CDR1 SGHNT, CDR2 YENEEA. CDR3 protein: CTSSAGGCNAQFF. Here the CDR3 DNA reads TGTACCAGCAGTGCCGGGGGCTGCAATGCGCAGTTCTTC.

Concerning this clonotype: A junction boundary mismatches the germline segment, possibly from a read error. CDR3 in DNA: TGCGCCAGAAGCTACGCCGGGACTAGTGGAAATGAACAGTTCTTC. Protein sequence: CARSYAGTSGNEQFF. V is TRBV5-1 and J is TRBJ2-1; 8 bases map to TRBD2. Germline CDR1 is SGHRS and CDR2 is YFSETQ. This CDR3 comprises 15 residues.

Of note for this clonotype: The conserved phenylalanine or tryptophan is not found at the CDR3 terminus, so this likely reflects a read error. The chain recombines TRBV29-1 with TRBJ2-1, with 9 positions matching TRBD2. CDR1 SQVTM and CDR2 ANQGSEA come from the germline V gene. The CDR3 is 15 amino acids. CDR3 bases: TGCAACGTTGTGGGCGGGAGGGGCTCCTACAATGAGCAGTTCTAC. It specifies CNVVGGRGSYNEQFY.